Listed below are T cell receptor beta chains from one sample, sequenced in a study of patients and donors after allogeneic stem cell transplantation. MiXCR, applied by TCRdb to the RT-PCR reads, yields one record per CDR3 protein. The sample includes some 880,000 distinct CDR3 sequences, around 17% of them seen just once. Sequenced sample: blood, either unsorted or a sorted T cell fraction (not recorded which). The receptors here all came from a human donor who was either an allogeneic HSCT recipient or a stem cell or donor lymphocyte infusion donor (not recorded which). It is not recorded whose cells these are; they may come from a transplant donor. CDR3s include the opening cysteine and the closing phenylalanine or tryptophan. The D gene is left open where the match is weak. Where a row states a size, it is once, few, many or the class of an expanded clone; other rows omit it.

abundance: few; j_gene: TRBJ2-1; v_gene: TRBV13; d_gene: .; len: 15; CDR3aa: CASRGRTHFGNEQFF; CDR3nt: TGTGCCAGCAGAGGGCGGACACATTTTGGGAATGAGCAGTTCTTC
abundance: .; j_gene: TRBJ2-1; v_gene: TRBV24-1; d_gene: .; len: 17; CDR3aa: CATSDPISDWGNNEQFF; CDR3nt: TGTGCCACCAGTGATCCCATTAGCGATTGGGGAAACAATGAGCAGTTCTTC
abundance: .; j_gene: TRBJ1-1; v_gene: TRBV6-5; d_gene: .; len: 17; CDR3aa: CASSYVWTPRGDTEAFF; CDR3nt: TGTGCCAGCAGTTACGTGTGGACACCCCGTGGGGACACTGAAGCTTTCTTT
abundance: .; j_gene: TRBJ1-1; v_gene: TRBV15; d_gene: .; len: 13; CDR3aa: CATSNDRLTEAFF; CDR3nt: TGTGCCACCAGCAACGACAGGCTGACTGAAGCTTTCTTT
abundance: .; j_gene: TRBJ1-1; v_gene: TRBV5-1; d_gene: .; len: 14; CDR3aa: CASSLWVSNTEAFF; CDR3nt: TGCGCCAGCAGCTTGTGGGTGTCGAACACTGAAGCTTTCTTT
abundance: .; j_gene: TRBJ2-3; v_gene: TRBV4-1; d_gene: .; len: 14; CDR3aa: CASSQEGPADTQYF; CDR3nt: TGCGCCAGCAGCCAAGAGGGACCTGCAGATACGCAGTATTTT
abundance: few; j_gene: TRBJ2-1; v_gene: TRBV24-1; d_gene: TRBD2; len: 15; CDR3aa: CATSDPTSGYNEQFF; CDR3nt: TGTGCCACCAGTGACCCGACTAGCGGATACAATGAGCAGTTCTTC
abundance: few; j_gene: TRBJ2-1; v_gene: TRBV29-1; d_gene: .; len: 13; CDR3aa: CSVQPGSENEQFF; CDR3nt: TGCAGCGTTCAGCCGGGGTCGGAGAATGAGCAGTTCTTC
abundance: .; j_gene: TRBJ2-3; v_gene: TRBV4-1; d_gene: TRBD1; len: 16; CDR3aa: CASSQETGGWTDTQYF; CDR3nt: TGCGCCAGCAGCCAAGAGACAGGGGGCTGGACAGATACGCAGTATTTT
abundance: few; j_gene: TRBJ1-1; v_gene: TRBV7-9; d_gene: .; len: 15; CDR3aa: CASSLKAGKNTEAFF; CDR3nt: TGTGCCAGCAGCTTAAAGGCAGGGAAGAACACTGAAGCTTTCTTT
abundance: .; j_gene: TRBJ1-2; v_gene: TRBV6-2/TRBV6-3; d_gene: .; len: 15; CDR3aa: CASSYDRRATNGYTF; CDR3nt: TGTGCCAGCAGTTACGACAGGAGAGCGACTAATGGCTACACCTTC
abundance: few; j_gene: TRBJ2-7; v_gene: TRBV12-3/TRBV12-4; d_gene: .; len: 16; CDR3aa: CASSLGGDRYFYEQYF; CDR3nt: TGTGCCAGCAGTTTAGGAGGGGACCGATATTTCTACGAGCAGTACTTC
abundance: .; j_gene: TRBJ2-2; v_gene: TRBV6-6; d_gene: .; len: 13; CDR3aa: CASSTPGPGELFF; CDR3nt: TGTGCCAGCAGTACCCCAGGGCCGGGGGAGCTGTTTTTT
abundance: .; j_gene: TRBJ1-1; v_gene: TRBV20-1; d_gene: TRBD1; len: 13; CDR3aa: CSATTGENTEAFF; CDR3nt: TGCAGTGCTACAACAGGGGAGAACACTGAAGCTTTCTTT
abundance: few; j_gene: TRBJ2-7; v_gene: TRBV7-3; d_gene: TRBD2; len: 15; CDR3aa: CASSLAGGGFYEQYF; CDR3nt: TGTGCCAGCAGCTTAGCGGGAGGAGGCTTTTACGAGCAGTACTTC
abundance: .; j_gene: TRBJ1-5; v_gene: TRBV12-2; d_gene: .; len: 15; CDR3aa: CASRTGTENNQPQHF; CDR3nt: TGTGCAAGTCGCACCGGGACAGAGAACAATCAGCCCCAGCATTTT
abundance: few; j_gene: TRBJ2-1; v_gene: TRBV11-2; d_gene: .; len: 14; CDR3aa: CASSLDLSYDEQFF; CDR3nt: TGTGCCAGCAGCCTCGACTTGAGTTACGATGAGCAGTTCTTC
abundance: few; j_gene: TRBJ1-1; v_gene: TRBV15; d_gene: TRBD1; len: 15; CDR3aa: CATSSRQGTNTEAFF; CDR3nt: TGTGCCACCAGCAGCCGACAGGGGACGAACACTGAAGCTTTCTTT
abundance: few; j_gene: TRBJ1-1; v_gene: TRBV7-3; d_gene: .; len: 16; CDR3aa: CASSLVPRPLNTEAFF; CDR3nt: TGTGCCAGCAGCTTAGTCCCCCGGCCGCTGAACACTGAAGCTTTCTTT
abundance: .; j_gene: TRBJ1-2; v_gene: TRBV10-3; d_gene: .; len: 18; CDR3aa: CAISESDFKTGPFYGYTF; CDR3nt: TGTGCCATCAGTGAGTCTGATTTCAAGACCGGTCCCTTTTATGGCTACACCTTC
abundance: .; j_gene: TRBJ2-3; v_gene: TRBV7-6; d_gene: TRBD2; len: 17; CDR3aa: CASSSGLAGTSTDTQYF; CDR3nt: TGTGCCAGCAGCTCGGGACTAGCGGGGACTAGCACAGATACGCAGTATTTT
abundance: .; j_gene: TRBJ2-1; v_gene: TRBV13; d_gene: .; len: 13; CDR3aa: CASSLMGRNEQFF; CDR3nt: TGTGCCAGCAGCCTAATGGGGCGCAATGAGCAGTTCTTC
abundance: few; j_gene: TRBJ1-2; v_gene: TRBV7-8; d_gene: TRBD1; len: 13; CDR3aa: CASSPRDSTGYTF; CDR3nt: TGTGCCAGCAGCCCGCGGGACAGTACTGGCTACACCTTC
abundance: .; j_gene: TRBJ1-1; v_gene: TRBV19; d_gene: .; len: 14; CDR3aa: CASSIVRENTEAFF; CDR3nt: TGTGCCAGTAGTATTGTCAGGGAGAACACTGAAGCTTTCTTT
abundance: few; j_gene: TRBJ1-2; v_gene: TRBV5-6; d_gene: .; len: 15; CDR3aa: CASSGLLRKDYGYTF; CDR3nt: TGTGCCAGCTCAGGGTTACTGAGGAAGGACTATGGCTACACCTTC
abundance: .; j_gene: TRBJ2-7; v_gene: TRBV7-7; d_gene: .; len: 13; CDR3aa: CASSAQDSYEQYF; CDR3nt: TGTGCTAGCAGCGCGCAGGACAGTTACGAGCAGTACTTC
abundance: .; j_gene: TRBJ1-1; v_gene: TRBV6-1; d_gene: TRBD1; len: 14; CDR3aa: CASRRGRGLTEAFF; CDR3nt: TGTGCCAGCCGAAGGGGCAGGGGGCTTACTGAAGCTTTCTTT
abundance: few; j_gene: TRBJ2-1; v_gene: TRBV5-1; d_gene: .; len: 19; CDR3aa: CASSFPKGTGLQDYNEQFF; CDR3nt: TGCGCCAGCAGCTTCCCTAAGGGGACGGGACTGCAGGACTACAATGAGCAGTTCTTC
abundance: .; j_gene: TRBJ1-1; v_gene: TRBV6-5; d_gene: .; len: 15; CDR3aa: CASSYSRGGTPEAFF; CDR3nt: TGTGCCAGCAGTTACTCCCGAGGGGGGACGCCTGAAGCTTTCTTT
abundance: .; j_gene: TRBJ2-7; v_gene: TRBV6-5; d_gene: TRBD1; len: 16; CDR3aa: CASSYSGQGNTYEQYF; CDR3nt: TGTGCCAGCAGTTATTCGGGACAGGGAAATACCTACGAGCAGTACTTC